The present T cell receptor (beta chain) was sequenced within a study of metastatic and nonmetastatic thyroid tumors. This clone has ten or more counts. TCRdb re-processed the PCR reads through MiXCR. This sample yields roughly 59,000 clones, of which under 20% are seen a single time; more than 9% belongs to the top ten. Trimming cost V 1 base and J 2 bases; bases outside gene matches: 7. Germline V gives CDR1 MGHRA, CDR2 YSYEKL. This CDR3 is built from 17 residues. No treatment had been given to any patient before thyroid surgery. J is TRBJ1-2 and V is TRBV4-1; 10 nucleotides line up with TRBD1. This sequence originates from a male donor with papillary thyroid cancer or a benign thyroid nodule (not recorded which). Some clones in this sample may be carry-over from other donors' samples. Source material: blood. CDR3 nucleotides: TGCGCCAGCAGCCAAGGGTGGCTGGACAGGGGGAACTATGGCTACACCTTC. Its translation: CASSQGWLDRGNYGYTF.